The 6 T cell receptor beta chains given below trace back to one sample, sequenced in a study of shared clonotypes between healthy human individuals. Method: immunoSEQ multiplex PCR; TCRdb's copy keeps in-frame clones and lacks some. The sample lists 490,000 or so clones, 70% to 85% occurring once. The sequencing sample was made of PBMCs. Receptors originate from a woman between 40 and 50 years old in good health. Some clones in this sample may be carry-over from other donors' samples.

J is TRBJ2-1 and V is TRBV29-1; tentative D call: TRBD2 (5 bases). This CDR3 is built from 12 residues. Germline lookup yields CDR1 SQVTM and CDR2 ANQGSEA. V was shortened by 6 bases and J by 6 bases, with 12 bases between the two germline ends. In nucleotides, the CDR3 is TGCAGCGTGAAAACTAGTTTCAATGAGCAGTTCTTC. It codes for CSVKTSFNEQFF.

The chain employs TRBV7-6 and TRBJ2-7, with D unresolved. This CDR3 has 12 amino acids. Germline CDR1 and CDR2: SGHVS and FNYEAQ. Between the trimmed V and J ends, which lost 4 bases and 2 bases, there was a span of 6 bases. CDR3: CASSSAPYEQYF. CDR3 in DNA: TGTGCCAGCAGCTCTGCCCCCTACGAGCAGTACTTC.

V and J are TRBV28 and TRBJ1-5; no firm D call. V lost 3 bases, J lost 2 bases, and 8 bases lay in between. This CDR3 comprises 14 residues. Germline CDR1 and CDR2: MDHEN and SYDVKM. The DNA of the CDR3 is TGTGCCAGCAGTTTCGCGTCGGGCAATCAGCCCCAGCATTTT. Protein sequence: CASSFASGNQPQHF.

The chain recombines TRBV5-1 with TRBJ1-2, with 7 bases fitting TRBD1. Per germline, CDR1 SGHRS and CDR2 YFSETQ. The V segment lost 4 bases and the J segment 5 bases; nucleotides outside the gene matches: 11. The length of the CDR3 is 15 residues. CDR3: CASSLGQLTTYGYTF. In DNA, the CDR3 is TGCGCCAGCAGCCTGGGACAGCTCACTACTTATGGCTACACCTTC.

CDR3 in amino acids: CASSAFQGNGNEQFF. DNA for the CDR3: TGTGCCAGCAGCGCCTTCCAGGGGAATGGGAATGAGCAGTTCTTC. The chain employs TRBV9 and TRBJ2-1, with D possibly matching TRBD1 (6 bases). V was trimmed by 3 bases and J by 7 bases, leaving 17 bases between them. The germline V gene encodes CDR1 SGDLS and CDR2 YYNGEE. The length of the CDR3 is 15 residues.

The J gene is TRBJ2-3, the V gene TRBV29-1; D is possibly TRBD1 (6 bases). The CDR3 sequence is 15 residues long. The germline CDR1 and CDR2 sequences are SQVTM and ANQGSEA. Trimming stripped 4 bases from V and 2 bases from J, with 16 bases between. This CDR3 is CSVVTGPITTDTQYF. The CDR3 nucleotides are TGCAGCGTTGTGACAGGCCCGATTACCACAGATACGCAGTATTTT.